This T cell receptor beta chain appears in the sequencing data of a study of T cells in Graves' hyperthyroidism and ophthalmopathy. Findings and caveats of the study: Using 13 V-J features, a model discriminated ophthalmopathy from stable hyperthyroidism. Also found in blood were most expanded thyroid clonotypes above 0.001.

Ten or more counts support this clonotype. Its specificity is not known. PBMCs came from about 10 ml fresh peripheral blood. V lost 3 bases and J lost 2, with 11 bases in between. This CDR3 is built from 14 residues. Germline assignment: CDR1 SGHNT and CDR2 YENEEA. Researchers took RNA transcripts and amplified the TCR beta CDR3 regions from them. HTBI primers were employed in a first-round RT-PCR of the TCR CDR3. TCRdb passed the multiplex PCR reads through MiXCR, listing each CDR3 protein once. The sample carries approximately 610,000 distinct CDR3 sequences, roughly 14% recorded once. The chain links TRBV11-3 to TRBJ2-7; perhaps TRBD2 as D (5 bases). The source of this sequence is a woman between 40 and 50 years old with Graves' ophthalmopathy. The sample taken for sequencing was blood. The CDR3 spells CASSLFHGTYEQYF. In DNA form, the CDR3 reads TGTGCCAGCAGCTTGTTTCACGGGACCTACGAGCAGTACTTC.